Below are 3 T cell receptor beta chains sequenced from a single sample in a study of cytomegalovirus exposure and HLA in healthy donors. Amplification used 60 Vbeta primers and 13 Jbeta primers. Clones were sequenced by immunoSEQ multiplex PCR, and TCRdb holds only the in-frame ones, with some missing. The sample has 60,000 to 85,000 clones. The sample taken for sequencing was PBMCs. These receptors all stem from a man aged 50 to 59 in good health and CMV-seropositive.

The chain has TRBV4-1 and TRBJ2-3; 10 positions agree with TRBD2. With 3 bases clipped from V and 3 bases from J, the junction kept 6 bases outside the gene matches. Germline V gene data show CDR1 as MGHRA and CDR2 as YSYEKL. CDR3 size: 16 residues. The CDR3 sequence is CASSHRSSGGTDTQYF. As DNA, the CDR3 is TGCGCCAGCAGCCATCGGTCTAGCGGGGGTACAGATACGCAGTATTTT.

The rearrangement joins TRBV10-3 to TRBJ1-4; 9 bases match TRBD1. Germline V gene data show CDR1 as ENHRY and CDR2 as SYGVKD. This CDR3 region has 13 residues. V gave up 4 bases and J gave up 7 bases; unmatched junction bases: 1. CDR3 in amino acids: CAISGTGVEKLFF. CDR3 coding DNA: TGTGCCATCAGTGGGACAGGGGTTGAAAAACTGTTTTTT.

This chain joins TRBV4-1 and TRBJ2-3; TRBD1 matches at 8 bases. V lost 6 bases to trimming and J lost 2 bases; unmatched junction nucleotides: 4. The germline gives CDR1 MGHRA, CDR2 YSYEKL. The CDR3 consists of 14 residues. This CDR3 reads CASRNRGNTDTQYF. The CDR3 DNA is TGCGCCAGCAGGAACAGGGGGAACACAGATACGCAGTATTTT.